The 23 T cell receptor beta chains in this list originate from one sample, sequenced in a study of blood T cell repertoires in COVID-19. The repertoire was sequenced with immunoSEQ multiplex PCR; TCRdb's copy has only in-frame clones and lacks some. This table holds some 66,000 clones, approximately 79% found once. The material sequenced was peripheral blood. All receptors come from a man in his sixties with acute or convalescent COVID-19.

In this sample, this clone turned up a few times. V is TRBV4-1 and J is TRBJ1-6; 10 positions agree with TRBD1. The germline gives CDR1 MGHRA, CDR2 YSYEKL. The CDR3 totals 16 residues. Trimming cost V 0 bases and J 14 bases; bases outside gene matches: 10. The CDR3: CASSQDFTGQGKSLHF. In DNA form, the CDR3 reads TGCGCCAGCAGCCAAGATTTTACGGGACAGGGGAAGTCCCTCCACTTT.

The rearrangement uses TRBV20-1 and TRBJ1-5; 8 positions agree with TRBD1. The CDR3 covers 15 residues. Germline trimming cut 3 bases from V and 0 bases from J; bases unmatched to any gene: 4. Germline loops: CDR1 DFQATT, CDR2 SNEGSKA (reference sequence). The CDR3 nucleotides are TGCAGTGCTAGTGGGACAGGCTATAGCAATCAGCCCCAGCATTTT. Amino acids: CSASGTGYSNQPQHF.

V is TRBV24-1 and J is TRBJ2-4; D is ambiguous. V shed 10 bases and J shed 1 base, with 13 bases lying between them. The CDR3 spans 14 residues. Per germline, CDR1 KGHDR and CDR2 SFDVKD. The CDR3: CATSAASAKNIQYF. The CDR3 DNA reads TGTGCCACTTCGGCGGCATCCGCCAAAAACATTCAGTACTTC.

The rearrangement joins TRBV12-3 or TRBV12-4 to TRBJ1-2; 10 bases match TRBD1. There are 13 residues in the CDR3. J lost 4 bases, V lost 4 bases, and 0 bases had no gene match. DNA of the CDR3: TGTGCCAGCAGTTGGACAGGGGGCTATGGCTACACCTTC. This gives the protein CASSWTGGYGYTF.

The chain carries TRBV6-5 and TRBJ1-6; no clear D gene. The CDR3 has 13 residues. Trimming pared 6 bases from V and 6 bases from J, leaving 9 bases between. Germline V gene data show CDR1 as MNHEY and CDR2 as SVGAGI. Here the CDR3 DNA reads TGTGCCAGCAGACAGTATTCTAATTCACCCCTCCACTTT. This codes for CASRQYSNSPLHF.

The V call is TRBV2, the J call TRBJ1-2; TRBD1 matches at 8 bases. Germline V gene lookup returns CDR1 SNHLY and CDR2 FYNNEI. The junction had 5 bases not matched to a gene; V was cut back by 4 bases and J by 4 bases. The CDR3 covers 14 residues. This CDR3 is CASSGGRGPYGYTF. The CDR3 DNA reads TGTGCCAGCAGTGGGGGCAGGGGGCCCTATGGCTACACCTTC.

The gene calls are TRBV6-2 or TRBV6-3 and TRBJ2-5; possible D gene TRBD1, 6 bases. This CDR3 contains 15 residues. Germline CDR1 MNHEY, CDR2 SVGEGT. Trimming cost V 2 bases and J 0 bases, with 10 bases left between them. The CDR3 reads CASSYKRDNQETQYF. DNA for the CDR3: TGTGCCAGCAGTTACAAGAGGGACAACCAAGAGACCCAGTACTTC.

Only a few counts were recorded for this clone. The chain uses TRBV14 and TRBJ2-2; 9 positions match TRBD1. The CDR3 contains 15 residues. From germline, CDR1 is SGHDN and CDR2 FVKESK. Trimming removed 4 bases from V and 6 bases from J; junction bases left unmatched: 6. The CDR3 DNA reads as TGTGCCAGCAGCCTTGGACAGGGGAAAGCCGGGGAGCTGTTTTTT. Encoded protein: CASSLGQGKAGELFF.

The CDR3 region has the DNA TGCGCCAGCAGCCAAGCGACAGGGGGGCCGAACACCGGGGAGCTGTTTTTT. Residues: CASSQATGGPNTGELFF. The chain carries TRBV4-1 and TRBJ2-2; TRBD1 aligns across 9 bases. The CDR3 totals 17 residues. Trimming removed 1 base from V and 0 bases from J; junction bases left unmatched: 3. CDR1 MGHRA and CDR2 YSYEKL come from the germline V gene.

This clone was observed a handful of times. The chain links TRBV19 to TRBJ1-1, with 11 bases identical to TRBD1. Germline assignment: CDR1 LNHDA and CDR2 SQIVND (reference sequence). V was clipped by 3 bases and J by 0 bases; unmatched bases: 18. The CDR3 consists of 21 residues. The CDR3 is CASSMGPRDRGILMVNTEAFF. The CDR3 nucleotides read TGTGCCAGTAGTATGGGGCCACGGGACAGGGGGATTCTTATGGTGAACACTGAAGCTTTCTTT.

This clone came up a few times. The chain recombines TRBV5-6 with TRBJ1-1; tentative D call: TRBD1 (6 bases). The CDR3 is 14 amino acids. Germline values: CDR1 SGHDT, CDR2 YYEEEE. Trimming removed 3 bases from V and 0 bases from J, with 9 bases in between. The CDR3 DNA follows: TGTGCCAGCAGCTGGGGGCGGGTGAACACTGAAGCTTTCTTT. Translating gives CASSWGRVNTEAFF.

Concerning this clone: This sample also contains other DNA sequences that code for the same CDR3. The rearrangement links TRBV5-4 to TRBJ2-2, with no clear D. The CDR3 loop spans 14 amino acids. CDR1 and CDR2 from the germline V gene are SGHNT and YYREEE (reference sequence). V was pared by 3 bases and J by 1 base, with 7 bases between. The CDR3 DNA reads TGTGCCAGCAGCTCCGACAAGAACACCGGGGAGCTGTTTTTT. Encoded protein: CASSSDKNTGELFF.

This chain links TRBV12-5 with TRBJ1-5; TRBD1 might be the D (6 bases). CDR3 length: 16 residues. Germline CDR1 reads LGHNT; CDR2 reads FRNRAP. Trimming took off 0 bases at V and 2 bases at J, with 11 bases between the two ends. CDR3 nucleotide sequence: TGTGCTAGTGGTTTGGTAGGGGGGGCTGGCAATCAGCCCCAGCATTTT. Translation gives CASGLVGGAGNQPQHF.

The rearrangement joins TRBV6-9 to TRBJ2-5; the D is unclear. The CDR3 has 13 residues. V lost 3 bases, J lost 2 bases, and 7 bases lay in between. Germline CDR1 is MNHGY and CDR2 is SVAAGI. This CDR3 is CASSYARQETQYF. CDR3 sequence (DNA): TGTGCCAGCAGTTACGCCCGGCAAGAGACCCAGTACTTC.

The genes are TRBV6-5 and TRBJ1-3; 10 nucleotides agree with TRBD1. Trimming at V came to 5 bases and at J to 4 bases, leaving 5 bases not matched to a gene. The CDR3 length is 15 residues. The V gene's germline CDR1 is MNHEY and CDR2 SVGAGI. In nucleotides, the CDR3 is TGTGCCAGCAGTCGACAGGGGGCGCGGGGAAACACCATATATTTT. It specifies CASSRQGARGNTIYF.

In nucleotides, the CDR3 is TGTGCCAGCAGCTTCACGAACACCGGGGAGCTGTTTTTT. Translating gives CASSFTNTGELFF. The V and J genes are TRBV7-2 and TRBJ2-2; D gene ambiguous. Germline-derived CDR1 and CDR2 are SGHTA and FQGNSA. The CDR3 is made up of 13 amino acids. Trimming removed 3 bases from V and 0 bases from J, with 2 bases in between. The full variable domain, its missing parts supplied by reference TRBV7-2 and TRBJ2-2, is GAGVSQSPSNKVTEKGKDVELRCDPISGHTALYWYRQSLGQGLEFLIYFQGNSAPDKSGLPSDRFSAERTGGSVSTLTIQRTQQEDSAVYLCASSFTNTGELFFGEGSRLTVL.

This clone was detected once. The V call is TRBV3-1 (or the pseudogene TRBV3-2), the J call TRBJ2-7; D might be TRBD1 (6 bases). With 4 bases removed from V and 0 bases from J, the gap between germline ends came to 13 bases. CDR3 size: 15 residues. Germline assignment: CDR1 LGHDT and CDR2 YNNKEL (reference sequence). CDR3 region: CASSLRGRGSYEQYV. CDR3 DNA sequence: TGTGCCAGCAGCCTCAGGGGTAGGGGCTCCTACGAGCAGTACGTC.

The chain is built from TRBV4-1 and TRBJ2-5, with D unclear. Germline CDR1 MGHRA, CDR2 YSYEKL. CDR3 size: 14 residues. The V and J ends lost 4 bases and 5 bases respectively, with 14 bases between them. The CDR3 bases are TGCGCCAGCAGCCCCCGCCGCGCCCCGGAGACCCAGTACTTC. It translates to CASSPRRAPETQYF.

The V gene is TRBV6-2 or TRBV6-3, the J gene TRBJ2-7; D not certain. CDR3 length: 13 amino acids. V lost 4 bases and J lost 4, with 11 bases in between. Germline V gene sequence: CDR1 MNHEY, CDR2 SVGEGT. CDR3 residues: CASSLRIIYEQYF. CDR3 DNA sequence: TGTGCCAGCAGTTTGCGGATAATTTACGAGCAGTACTTC.

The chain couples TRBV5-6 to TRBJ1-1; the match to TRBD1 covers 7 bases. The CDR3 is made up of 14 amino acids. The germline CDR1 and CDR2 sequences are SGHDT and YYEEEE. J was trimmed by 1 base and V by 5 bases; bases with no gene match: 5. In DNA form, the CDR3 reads TGTGCCAGCAGGCGACAGGGCTGGAACACTGAAGCTTTCTTT. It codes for CASRRQGWNTEAFF.

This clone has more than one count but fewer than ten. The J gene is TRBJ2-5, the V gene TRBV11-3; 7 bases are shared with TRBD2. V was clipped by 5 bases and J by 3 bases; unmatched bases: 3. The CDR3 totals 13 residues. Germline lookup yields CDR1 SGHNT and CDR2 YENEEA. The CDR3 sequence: CASSLGLEETQYF. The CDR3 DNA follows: TGTGCCAGCAGCCTAGGACTAGAAGAGACCCAGTACTTC. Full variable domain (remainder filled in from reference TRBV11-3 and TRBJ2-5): EAGVVQSPRYKIIEKKQPVAFWCNPISGHNTLYWYLQNLGQGPELLIRYENEEAVDDSQLPKDRFSAERLKGVDSTLKIQPAELGDSAVYLCASSLGLEETQYFGPGTRLLVL.

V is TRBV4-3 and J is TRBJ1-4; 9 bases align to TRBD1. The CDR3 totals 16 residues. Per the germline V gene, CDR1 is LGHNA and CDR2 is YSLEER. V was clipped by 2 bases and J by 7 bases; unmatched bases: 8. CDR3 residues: CASSQSGTGSSEKLFF. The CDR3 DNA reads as TGCGCCAGCAGCCAATCTGGGACAGGGAGTTCTGAAAAACTGTTTTTT.

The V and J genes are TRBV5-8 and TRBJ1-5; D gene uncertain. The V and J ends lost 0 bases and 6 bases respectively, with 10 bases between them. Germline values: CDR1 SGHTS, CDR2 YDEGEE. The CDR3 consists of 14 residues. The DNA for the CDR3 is TGTGCCAGCAGCTTGGGACTGGGTCCTCAGCCCCAGCATTTT. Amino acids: CASSLGLGPQPQHF.